The 2 T cell receptor beta chains given below trace back to one sample, sequenced in a study of blood T cell repertoires in COVID-19. Data came from immunoSEQ multiplex PCR; TCRdb stores just in-frame clones and leaves some out. This table holds about 220,000 clones, 70% to 90% found once. Material: peripheral blood. The source is a woman aged 70-85 years with COVID-19, enrolled during active disease.

V gene TRBV5-1 combines with J gene TRBJ1-2; 9 bases line up with TRBD1. This CDR3 region has 15 residues. Germline V gene sequence: CDR1 SGHRS, CDR2 YFSETQ. With 4 bases clipped from V and 4 bases from J, the junction kept 8 bases outside the gene matches. CDR3 nucleotide sequence: TGCGCCAGCAGCGCAACAGGGGGCTATAGCTATGGCTACACCTTC. It is translated as CASSATGGYSYGYTF. Looking up the rest from reference TRBV5-1 and TRBJ1-2 gives the full variable domain: KAGVTQTPRYLIKTRGQQVTLSCSPISGHRSVSWYQQTPGQGLQFLFEYFSETQRNKGNFPGRFSGRQFSNSRSEMNVSTLELGDSALYLCASSATGGYSYGYTFGSGTRLTVV.

This chain links TRBV5-6 with TRBJ1-5; D may be TRBD1 (6 bases). The ends were cut back, 4 bases at V and 0 bases at J, with 11 bases in the middle. This CDR3 has 15 residues. Germline lookup yields CDR1 SGHDT and CDR2 YYEEEE. DNA for the CDR3: TGTGCCAGCAGCCTAGGGACACTTAGCAATCAGCCCCAGCATTTT. The encoded protein is CASSLGTLSNQPQHF.